This T cell receptor beta chain was recovered during a study of T cell changes during pregnancy in multiple sclerosis. There are 16 residues in the CDR3. Germline V gives CDR1 MNHEY, CDR2 SVGAGI. V shed 2 bases, J shed 4 bases, and the junction held 3 bases outside the gene matches. Some clones are missing from TCRdb's copy, which holds only in-frame ones; the method was immunoSEQ multiplex PCR. The table shows fewer than 90,000 clones, with 94% occurring only once. This specimen consisted of peripheral blood, obtained after pregnancy. The V and J genes are TRBV6-5 and TRBJ2-2; 11 bases agree with TRBD2. The receptor was isolated from a female donor in good health, enrolled as a control in a pregnancy study. CDR3 sequence reads: CASSYGLAGGTGELFF. As DNA, the CDR3 is TGTGCCAGCAGTTACGGACTAGCGGGCGGCACCGGGGAGCTGTTTTTT.